This TCR beta chain is from a study of T-cell reconstitution after alpha-beta-depleted transplantation in children. Findings and limits, study-wide: Reportedly, roughly two months post-transplant, alpha-beta T cells arose from several hundred expanded graft clones. T-cell counts and diversity at one year post-transplant came mainly from newly produced T cells.

Preparation of the TCRbeta library involved a method that used unique molecular identifiers. TCRdb reanalysed the PCR reads using MiXCR and keeps one entry per CDR3 protein. The sample shows around 300,000 distinct CDR3 sequences, approximately 23% of them seen only once. With regard to this clonotype: No antigen is known for it.

CDR3 length equals 16 residues. In germline, CDR1 is SGHAT, CDR2 FQNNGV. The junction had 10 bases not matched to a gene; V was cut back by 8 bases and J by 4 bases. This chain links TRBV11-2 with TRBJ2-3; 12 nucleotides align to TRBD2. The sequence was obtained from a male patient between 5 and 17 years old who had a stem cell transplant for acute lymphoblastic leukemia, so the T cells may come from the graft donor. The material sequenced was PBMCs, mostly from graft donor cells, taken 180 days after TCRalphabeta/CD19-depleted stem cell transplant. In nucleotides, the CDR3 is TGTGCCAGCGGCCTAGCGGGAGGGCCGGGTGCAGATACGCAGTATTTT. As protein: CASGLAGGPGADTQYF.